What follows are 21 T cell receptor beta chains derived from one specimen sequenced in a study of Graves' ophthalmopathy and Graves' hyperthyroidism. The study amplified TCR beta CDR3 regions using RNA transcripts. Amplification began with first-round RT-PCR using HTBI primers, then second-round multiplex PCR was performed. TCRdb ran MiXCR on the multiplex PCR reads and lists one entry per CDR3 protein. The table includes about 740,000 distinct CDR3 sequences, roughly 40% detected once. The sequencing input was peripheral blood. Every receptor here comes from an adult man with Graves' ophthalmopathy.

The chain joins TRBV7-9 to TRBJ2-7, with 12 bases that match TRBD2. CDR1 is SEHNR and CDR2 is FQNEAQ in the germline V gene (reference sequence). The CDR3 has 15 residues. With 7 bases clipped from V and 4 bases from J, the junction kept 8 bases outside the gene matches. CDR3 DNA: TGTGCCAGCACGCTAGCGGGAGGGCAAACGTACGAGCAGTACTTC. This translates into CASTLAGGQTYEQYF.

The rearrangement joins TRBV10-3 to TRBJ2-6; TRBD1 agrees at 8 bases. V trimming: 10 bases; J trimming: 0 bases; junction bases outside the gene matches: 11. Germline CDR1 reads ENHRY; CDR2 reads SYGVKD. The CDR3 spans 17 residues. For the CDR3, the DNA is TGTGCCAGCAGCATCGGGACAGGTTACTCTGGGGCCAACGTCCTGACTTTC. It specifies CASSIGTGYSGANVLTF.

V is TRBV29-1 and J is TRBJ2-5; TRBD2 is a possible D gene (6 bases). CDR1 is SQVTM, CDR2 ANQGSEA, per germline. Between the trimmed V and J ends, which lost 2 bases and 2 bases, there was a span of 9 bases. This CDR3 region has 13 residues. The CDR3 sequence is CSVERAGQETQYF. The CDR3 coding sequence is TGCAGCGTTGAAAGGGCGGGACAAGAGACCCAGTACTTC.

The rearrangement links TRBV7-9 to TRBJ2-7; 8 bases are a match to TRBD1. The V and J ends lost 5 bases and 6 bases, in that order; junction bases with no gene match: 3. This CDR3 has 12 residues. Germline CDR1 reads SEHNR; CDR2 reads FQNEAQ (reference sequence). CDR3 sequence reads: CASSRTGTEQYF. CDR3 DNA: TGTGCCAGCAGCAGGACAGGGACCGAGCAGTACTTC.

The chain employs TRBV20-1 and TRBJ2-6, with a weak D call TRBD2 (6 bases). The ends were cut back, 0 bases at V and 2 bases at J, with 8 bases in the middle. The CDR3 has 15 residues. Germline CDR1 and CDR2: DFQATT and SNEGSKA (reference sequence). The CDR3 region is CSARDGGAGANVLTF. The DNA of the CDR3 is TGCAGTGCTAGAGATGGAGGGGCTGGGGCCAACGTCCTGACTTTC.

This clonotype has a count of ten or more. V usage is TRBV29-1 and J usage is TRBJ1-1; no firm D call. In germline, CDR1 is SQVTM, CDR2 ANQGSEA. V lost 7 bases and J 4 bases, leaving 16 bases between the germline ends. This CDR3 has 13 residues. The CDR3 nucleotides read TGCAGCGCCCTGGGTCCGGCGGGCACTGAAGCTTTCTTT. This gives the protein CSALGPAGTEAFF.

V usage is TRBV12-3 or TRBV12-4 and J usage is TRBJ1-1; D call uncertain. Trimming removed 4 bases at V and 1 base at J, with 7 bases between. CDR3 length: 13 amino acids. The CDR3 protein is CASSYKENTEAFF. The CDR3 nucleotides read TGTGCCAGCAGTTATAAGGAGAACACTGAAGCTTTCTTT.

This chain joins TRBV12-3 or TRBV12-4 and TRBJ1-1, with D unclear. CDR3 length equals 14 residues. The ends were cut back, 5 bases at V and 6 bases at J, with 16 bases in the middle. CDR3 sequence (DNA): TGTGCCAGCAGTGTCGGGCAGCGAGGCGCTGAAGCTTTCTTT. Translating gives CASSVGQRGAEAFF.

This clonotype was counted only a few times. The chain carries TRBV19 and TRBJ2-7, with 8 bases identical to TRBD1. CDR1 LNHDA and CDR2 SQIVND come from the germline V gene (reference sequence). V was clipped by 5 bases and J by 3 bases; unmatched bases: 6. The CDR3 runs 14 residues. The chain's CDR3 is CASSPTGGGYEQYF. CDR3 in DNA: TGTGCCAGTAGTCCAACAGGGGGAGGCTACGAGCAGTACTTC.

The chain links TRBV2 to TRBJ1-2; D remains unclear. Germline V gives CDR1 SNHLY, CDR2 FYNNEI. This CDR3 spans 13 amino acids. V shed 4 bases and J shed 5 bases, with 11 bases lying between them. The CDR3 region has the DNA TGTGCCAGCAGTGGAGGTGGCGCGTATGGCTACACCTTC. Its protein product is CASSGGGAYGYTF.

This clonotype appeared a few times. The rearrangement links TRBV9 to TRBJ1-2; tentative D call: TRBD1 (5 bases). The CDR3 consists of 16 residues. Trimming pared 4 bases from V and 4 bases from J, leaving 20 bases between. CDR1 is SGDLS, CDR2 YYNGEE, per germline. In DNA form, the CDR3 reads TGTGCCAGCAGCCCCCGCAGGGATGGTTTCGGCTATGGCTACACCTTC. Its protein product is CASSPRRDGFGYGYTF.

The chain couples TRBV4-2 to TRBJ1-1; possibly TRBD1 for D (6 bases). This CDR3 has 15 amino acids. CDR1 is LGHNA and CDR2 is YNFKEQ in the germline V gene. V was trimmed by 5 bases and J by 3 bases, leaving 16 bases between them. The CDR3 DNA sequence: TGTGCCAGCAGCATCGATAGGGGGTTTGACACTGAAGCTTTCTTT. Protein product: CASSIDRGFDTEAFF.

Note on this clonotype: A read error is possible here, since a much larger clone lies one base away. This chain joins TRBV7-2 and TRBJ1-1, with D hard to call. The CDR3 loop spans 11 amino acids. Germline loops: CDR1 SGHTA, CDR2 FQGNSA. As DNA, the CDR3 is TGTGCCGGCAGCCCGAGACAAGGGGCTTTCTTT. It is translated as CAGSPRQGAFF.

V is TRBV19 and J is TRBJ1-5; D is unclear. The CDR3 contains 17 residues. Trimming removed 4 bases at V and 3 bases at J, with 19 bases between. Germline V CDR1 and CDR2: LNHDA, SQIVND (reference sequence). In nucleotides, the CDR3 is TGTGCCAGTAGTACCCTAGGACCAACAAGTAACAATCAGCCCCAGCATTTT. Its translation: CASSTLGPTSNNQPQHF.

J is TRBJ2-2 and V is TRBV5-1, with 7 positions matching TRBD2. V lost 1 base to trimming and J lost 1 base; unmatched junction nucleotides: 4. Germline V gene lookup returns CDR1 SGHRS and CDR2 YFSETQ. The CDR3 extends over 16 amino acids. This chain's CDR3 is CASSLRLAENTGELFF. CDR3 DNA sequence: TGCGCCAGCAGCTTGCGGCTAGCGGAGAACACCGGGGAGCTGTTTTTT.

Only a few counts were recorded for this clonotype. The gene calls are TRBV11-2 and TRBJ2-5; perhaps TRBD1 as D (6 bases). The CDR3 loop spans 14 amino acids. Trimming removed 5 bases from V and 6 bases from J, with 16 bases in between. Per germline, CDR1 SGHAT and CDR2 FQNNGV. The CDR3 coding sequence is TGTGCCAGCAGCCCGAACAACAGGGCCCAGACCCAGTACTTC. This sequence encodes CASSPNNRAQTQYF.

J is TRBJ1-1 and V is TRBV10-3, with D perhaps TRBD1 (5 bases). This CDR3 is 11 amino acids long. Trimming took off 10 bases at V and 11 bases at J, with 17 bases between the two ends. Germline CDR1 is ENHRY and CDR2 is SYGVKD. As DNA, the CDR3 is TGTGCCAGCAGGGCAGGGACGGATGCTTTCTTT. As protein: CASRAGTDAFF.

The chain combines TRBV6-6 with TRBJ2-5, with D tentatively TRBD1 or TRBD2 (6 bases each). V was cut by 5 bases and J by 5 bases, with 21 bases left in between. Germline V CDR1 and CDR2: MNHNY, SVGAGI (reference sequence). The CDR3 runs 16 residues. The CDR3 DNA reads TGTGCCAGCAGTGACCAGGCAGGGCGAGGGGGGGAGACCCAGTACTTC. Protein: CASSDQAGRGGETQYF.

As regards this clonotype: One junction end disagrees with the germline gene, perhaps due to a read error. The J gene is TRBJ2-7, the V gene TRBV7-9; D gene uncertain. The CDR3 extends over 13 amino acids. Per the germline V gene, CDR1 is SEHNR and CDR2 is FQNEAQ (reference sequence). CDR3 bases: TGTGCTAGCAGCTTCGGAGCCAGATACGAGCAGTACTTC. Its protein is CASSFGARYEQYF.

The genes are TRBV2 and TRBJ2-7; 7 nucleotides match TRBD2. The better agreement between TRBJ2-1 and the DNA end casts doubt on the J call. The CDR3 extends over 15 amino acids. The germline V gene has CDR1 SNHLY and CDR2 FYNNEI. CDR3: CASRLDGGNYNEQFF. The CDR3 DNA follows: TGTGCCAGCAGACTGGACGGGGGGAATTACAATGAGCAGTTCTTC.

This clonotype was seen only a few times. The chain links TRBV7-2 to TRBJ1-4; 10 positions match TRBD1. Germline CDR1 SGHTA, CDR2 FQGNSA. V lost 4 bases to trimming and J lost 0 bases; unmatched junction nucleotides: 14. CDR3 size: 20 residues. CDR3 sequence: CASSSLPYRQGASTNEKLFF. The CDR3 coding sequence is TGTGCCAGCAGCTCCCTACCCTACCGACAGGGGGCTTCAACTAATGAAAAACTGTTTTTT.